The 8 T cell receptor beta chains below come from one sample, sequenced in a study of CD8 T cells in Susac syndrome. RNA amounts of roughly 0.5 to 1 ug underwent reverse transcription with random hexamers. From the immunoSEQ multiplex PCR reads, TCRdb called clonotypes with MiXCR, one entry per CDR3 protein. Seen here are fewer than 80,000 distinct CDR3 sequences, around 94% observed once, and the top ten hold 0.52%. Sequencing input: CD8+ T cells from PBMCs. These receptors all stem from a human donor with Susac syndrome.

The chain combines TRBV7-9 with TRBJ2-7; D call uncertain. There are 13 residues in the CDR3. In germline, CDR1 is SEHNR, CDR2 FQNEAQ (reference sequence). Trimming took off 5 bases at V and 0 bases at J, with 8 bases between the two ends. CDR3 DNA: TGTGCCAGCAGCCCCCAGAGCTCCTACGAGCAGTACTTC. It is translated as CASSPQSSYEQYF.

The DNA of the CDR3 is TGTGCCAGCAGTTTAGGGGATAATGAGCAGTTCTTC. This encodes CASSLGDNEQFF. The chain is built from TRBV28 and TRBJ2-1; no firm D call. V dropped 2 bases and J dropped 7 bases, with 6 bases sitting between them. The germline gives CDR1 MDHEN, CDR2 SYDVKM. This CDR3 is built from 12 residues.

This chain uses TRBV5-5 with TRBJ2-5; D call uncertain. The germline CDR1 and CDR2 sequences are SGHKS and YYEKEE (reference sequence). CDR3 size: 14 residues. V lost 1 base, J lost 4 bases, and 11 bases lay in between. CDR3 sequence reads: CASSLLGRPETQYF. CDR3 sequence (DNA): TGTGCCAGCAGCTTGTTAGGCAGGCCAGAGACCCAGTACTTC.

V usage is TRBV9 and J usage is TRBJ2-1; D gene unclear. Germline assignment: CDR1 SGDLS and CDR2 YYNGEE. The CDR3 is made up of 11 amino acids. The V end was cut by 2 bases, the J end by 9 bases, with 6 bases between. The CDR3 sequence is CASSVSREQFF. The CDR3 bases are TGTGCCAGCAGCGTCAGTCGTGAGCAGTTCTTC. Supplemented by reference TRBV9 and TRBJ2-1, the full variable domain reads DSGVTQTPKHLITATGQRVTLRCSPRSGDLSVYWYQQSLDQGLQFLIQYYNGEERAKGNILERFSAQQFPDLHSELNLSSLELGDSALYFCASSVSREQFFGPGTRLTVL.

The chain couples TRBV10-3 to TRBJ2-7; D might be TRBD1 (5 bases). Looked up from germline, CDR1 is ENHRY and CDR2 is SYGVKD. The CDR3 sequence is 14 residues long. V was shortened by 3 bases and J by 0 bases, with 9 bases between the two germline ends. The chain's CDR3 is CAISEGDSSYEQYF. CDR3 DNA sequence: TGTGCCATCAGTGAAGGGGATAGCTCCTACGAGCAGTACTTC.

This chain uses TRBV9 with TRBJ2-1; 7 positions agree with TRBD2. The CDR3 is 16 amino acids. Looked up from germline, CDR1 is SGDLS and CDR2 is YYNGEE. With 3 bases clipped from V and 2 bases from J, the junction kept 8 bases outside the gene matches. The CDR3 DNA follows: TGTGCCAGCAGCGGGGGGGGGAGTTTAGCCTACAATGAGCAGTTCTTC. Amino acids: CASSGGGSLAYNEQFF.

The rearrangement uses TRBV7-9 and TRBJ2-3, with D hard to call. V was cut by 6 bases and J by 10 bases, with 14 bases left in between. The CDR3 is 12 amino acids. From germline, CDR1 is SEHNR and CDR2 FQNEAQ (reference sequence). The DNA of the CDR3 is TGTGCCAGCAGTCCCCAGGCCCGGGCGCAGTATTTT. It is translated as CASSPQARAQYF.

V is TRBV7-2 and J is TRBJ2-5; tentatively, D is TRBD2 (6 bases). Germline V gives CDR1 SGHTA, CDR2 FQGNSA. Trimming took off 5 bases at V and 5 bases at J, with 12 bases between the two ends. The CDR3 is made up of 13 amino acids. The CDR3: CASSLNGGETQYF. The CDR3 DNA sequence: TGTGCCAGCAGCCTGAATGGGGGGGAGACCCAGTACTTC.